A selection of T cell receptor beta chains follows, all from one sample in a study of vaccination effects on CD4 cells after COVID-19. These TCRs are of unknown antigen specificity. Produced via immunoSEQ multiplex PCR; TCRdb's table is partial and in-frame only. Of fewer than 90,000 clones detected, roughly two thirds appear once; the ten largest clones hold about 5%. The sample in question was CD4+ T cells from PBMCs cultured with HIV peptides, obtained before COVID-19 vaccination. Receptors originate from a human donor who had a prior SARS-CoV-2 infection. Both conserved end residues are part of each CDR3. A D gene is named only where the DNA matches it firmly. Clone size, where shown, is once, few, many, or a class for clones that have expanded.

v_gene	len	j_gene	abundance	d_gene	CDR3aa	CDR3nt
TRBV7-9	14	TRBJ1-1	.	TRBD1	CASSVQGTYAEAFF	TGTGCCAGCAGCGTACAGGGGACGTACGCTGAAGCTTTCTTT
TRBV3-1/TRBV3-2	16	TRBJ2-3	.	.	CASSYRTGSGTDTQYF	TGTGCCAGCAGCTACCGAACGGGATCTGGAACAGATACGCAGTATTTT
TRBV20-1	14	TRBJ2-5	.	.	CSASLWQGSETQYF	TGCAGTGCTAGTTTGTGGCAGGGGTCAGAGACCCAGTACTTC
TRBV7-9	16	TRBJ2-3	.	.	CASSPWDSDMTDTQYF	TGTGCCAGCAGCCCGTGGGACTCTGATATGACAGATACGCAGTATTTT
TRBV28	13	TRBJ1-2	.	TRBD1	CASSTGTGPGYTF	TGTGCCAGCAGTACCGGGACAGGGCCTGGCTACACCTTC
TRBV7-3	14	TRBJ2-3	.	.	CASSDKGTTDTQYF	TGTGCCAGCAGCGATAAGGGGACTACAGATACGCAGTATTTT
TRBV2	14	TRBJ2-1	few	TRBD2	CASSRTSGNNEQFF	TGTGCCAGCAGTCGGACTAGCGGGAACAATGAGCAGTTCTTC
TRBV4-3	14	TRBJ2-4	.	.	CASSQRLLVGIQYF	TGCGCCAGCAGCCAAAGGTTACTAGTTGGCATTCAGTACTTC
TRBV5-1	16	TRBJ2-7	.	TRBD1	CASSLEGGQVGDEQYF	TGCGCCAGCAGCTTGGAAGGCGGACAGGTGGGCGACGAGCAGTACTTC
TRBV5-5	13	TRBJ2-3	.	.	CASSPTAPDTQYF	TGTGCCAGCAGCCCTACCGCTCCAGATACGCAGTATTTT
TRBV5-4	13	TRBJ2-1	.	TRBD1	CASGTGGDNEQFF	TGTGCCAGTGGGACAGGGGGCGACAATGAGCAGTTCTTC
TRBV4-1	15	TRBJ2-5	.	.	CASSQDAGRQETQYF	TGCGCCAGCAGCCAAGATGCAGGGCGGCAAGAGACCCAGTACTTC
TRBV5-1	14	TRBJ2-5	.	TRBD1	CASSLGDRGNTQYF	TGCGCCAGCAGCTTGGGGGACAGGGGGAATACCCAGTACTTC
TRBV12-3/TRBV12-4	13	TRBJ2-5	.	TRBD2	CASSLGLQETQYF	TGTGCCAGCAGTTTGGGACTACAAGAGACCCAGTACTTC
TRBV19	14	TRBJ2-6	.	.	CASSIGSGANVLTF	TGTGCCAGTAGTATAGGCTCTGGGGCCAACGTCCTGACTTTC
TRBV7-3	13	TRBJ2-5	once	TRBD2	CASSLREGETQYF	TGTGCCAGCAGCCTCCGGGAGGGTGAGACCCAGTACTTC
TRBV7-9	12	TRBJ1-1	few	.	CASSLRSTEAFF	TGTGCCAGCAGCTTAAGGTCCACTGAAGCTTTCTTT
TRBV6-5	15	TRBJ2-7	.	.	CASSRDSGSSYEQYF	TGTGCCAGCAGCCGGGACTCGGGGAGCTCCTACGAGCAGTACTTC
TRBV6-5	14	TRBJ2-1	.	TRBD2	CASRRQLASNEQFF	TGTGCCAGCAGAAGACAACTAGCGAGCAATGAGCAGTTCTTC
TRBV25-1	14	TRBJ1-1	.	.	CASSEYPPGAEAFF	TGTGCCAGCAGTGAATATCCCCCGGGGGCGGAAGCTTTCTTT
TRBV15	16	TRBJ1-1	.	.	CATSRNPQLAGTEAFF	TGTGCCACCAGCAGAAACCCCCAGTTGGCTGGCACTGAAGCTTTCTTT
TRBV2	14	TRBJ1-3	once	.	CASKPPLETLPIYF	TGTGCCAGCAAGCCACCTTTGGAGACTCTCCCCATATATTTT
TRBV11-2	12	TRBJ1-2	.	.	CASSLGQPGTTF	TGTGCCAGCAGCTTAGGACAGCCGGGAACCACCTTC
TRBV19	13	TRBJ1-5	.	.	CASSIRVHQPQHF	TGTGCCAGTAGTATTCGAGTCCATCAGCCCCAGCATTTT
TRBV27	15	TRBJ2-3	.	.	CASSFRGASTDTQYF	TGTGCCAGCAGTTTTCGGGGCGCTAGCACAGATACGCAGTATTTT
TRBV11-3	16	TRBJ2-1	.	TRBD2	CASSPGGLAGEEEQFF	TGTGCCAGCAGCCCGGGGGGACTAGCGGGGGAGGAAGAGCAGTTCTTC
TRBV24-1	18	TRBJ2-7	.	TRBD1	CATSDLNQDRDRLYEQYF	TGTGCCACCAGTGACCTAAATCAAGACCGGGACAGACTATACGAGCAGTACTTC
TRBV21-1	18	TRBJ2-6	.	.	CASSKVGLADSGANVLTF	TGTGCCAGCAGCAAAGTGGGACTAGCGGACTCTGGGGCCAACGTCCTGACTTTC
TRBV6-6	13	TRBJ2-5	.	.	CASSRDKEETQYF	TGTGCCAGCAGCCGGGACAAAGAAGAGACCCAGTACTTC
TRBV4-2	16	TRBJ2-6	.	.	CASSQAPDSGANVLTF	TGTGCCAGCAGCCAAGCTCCAGACTCTGGGGCCAACGTCCTGACTTTC
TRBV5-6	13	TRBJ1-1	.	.	CASSPGGSGEAFF	TGTGCCAGCAGCCCAGGCGGTTCGGGTGAAGCTTTCTTT
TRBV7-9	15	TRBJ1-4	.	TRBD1	CASSGRTGMDEKLFF	TGTGCCAGCAGCGGACGGACAGGGATGGATGAAAAACTGTTTTTT
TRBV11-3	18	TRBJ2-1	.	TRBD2	CASSFSGTSGSSDNEQFF	TGTGCCAGCAGCTTCTCCGGGACTAGCGGGAGTAGTGACAATGAGCAGTTCTTC
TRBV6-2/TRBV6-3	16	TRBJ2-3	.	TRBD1	CASSLRGQGRTDTQYF	TGTGCCAGCAGCTTAAGGGGACAGGGGCGCACAGATACGCAGTATTTT
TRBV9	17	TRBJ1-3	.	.	CASSVARGGSSGNTIYF	TGTGCCAGCAGCGTAGCAAGGGGGGGTTCCTCTGGAAACACCATATATTTT
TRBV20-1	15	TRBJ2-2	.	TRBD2	CSASLGGSGTGELFF	TGCAGTGCTAGTTTGGGGGGGAGTGGCACCGGGGAGCTGTTTTTT
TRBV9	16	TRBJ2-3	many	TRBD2	CASSVAGGSLEDTQYF	TGTGCCAGCAGCGTGGCGGGGGGCAGCCTTGAAGATACGCAGTATTTT
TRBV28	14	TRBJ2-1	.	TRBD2	CASSISGGLNEQFF	TGTGCCAGCAGCATTAGCGGGGGGCTAAATGAGCAGTTCTTC
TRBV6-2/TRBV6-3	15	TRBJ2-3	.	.	CASSSLLAVTDTQYF	TGTGCCAGCAGCTCCCTTCTTGCGGTCACAGATACGCAGTATTTT
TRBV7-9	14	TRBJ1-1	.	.	CASSLVGESLEAFF	TGTGCCAGCAGCTTAGTGGGGGAAAGTCTTGAAGCTTTCTTT
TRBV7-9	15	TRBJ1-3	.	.	CASSLGGTSGNTIYF	TGTGCCAGCAGCTTAGGGGGGACCTCTGGAAACACCATATATTTT
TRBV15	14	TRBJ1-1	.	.	CATSRGPPETEAFF	TGTGCCACCAGCAGGGGCCCCCCTGAGACTGAAGCTTTCTTT
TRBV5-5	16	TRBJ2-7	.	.	CASSPDWAGRGYEQYF	TGTGCCAGCAGCCCGGACTGGGCAGGGAGAGGTTACGAGCAGTACTTC
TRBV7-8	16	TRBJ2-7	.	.	CASSHSPRTASYEQYF	TGTGCCAGCAGCCATAGCCCCCGGACAGCCTCCTACGAGCAGTACTTC
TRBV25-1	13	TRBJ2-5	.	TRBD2	CASRRGGQETQYF	TGTGCCAGCAGGCGGGGGGGCCAGGAGACCCAGTACTTC